The 10 T cell receptor beta chains below all came from one sample that was sequenced in a study of blood T cell repertoires in COVID-19 (TCRdb year 2020). The library relied on the immunoSEQ multiplex PCR assay. TCRdb retrieved this table from immuneACCESS and kept in-frame rearrangements only. Not all clones are present; in checked studies, unresolved V genes account for under half, and no reason is known for the remainder. The sample table contains about 220,000 clones; only one count was recorded for 88% of them. The ten top clones hold 2.6% of the sample. Sequenced: PBMCs or T cells enriched from blood (not recorded which). The receptors were gathered from a woman under 40 who had recovered from COVID-19.

V and J are TRBV9 and TRBJ2-1, with TRBD2 matching 8 bases. Trimming cost V 7 bases and J 6 bases; bases outside gene matches: 6. Germline V gene sequence: CDR1 SGDLS, CDR2 YYNGEE. This CDR3 contains 13 residues. The CDR3 loop is CASDSGTVNEQFF. CDR3 bases: TGTGCCAGCGATAGCGGGACCGTCAATGAGCAGTTCTTC.

The rearrangement joins TRBV5-1 to TRBJ2-7; TRBD2 aligns across 12 bases. With V trimmed by 3 bases and J by 2 bases, 9 bases remained unmatched. The germline V gene encodes CDR1 SGHRS and CDR2 YFSETQ. The CDR3 is 17 residues long. Here the CDR3 reads CASSSRWTSGVTYEQYF. The CDR3, as DNA: TGCGCCAGCAGCTCGCGATGGACTAGCGGGGTAACCTACGAGCAGTACTTC.

The chain joins TRBV27 to TRBJ1-2; 7 positions agree with TRBD1. The V segment lost 6 bases and the J segment 2 bases; nucleotides outside the gene matches: 18. Germline V CDR1 and CDR2: MNHEY, SMNVEV (reference sequence). The CDR3 sequence is 18 residues long. This chain's CDR3 is CASRPGTVRMDLNYGYTF. The CDR3 DNA sequence: TGTGCCAGCAGGCCGGGGACAGTAAGAATGGATTTGAACTATGGCTACACCTTC.

The CDR3 region is CASSRGQLNEKLFF. CDR3 nucleotide sequence: TGTGCCAGCAGCCGGGGACAGCTAAATGAAAAACTGTTTTTT. V gene TRBV5-8 combines with J gene TRBJ1-4, with TRBD1 identical over 7 bases. The CDR3 is 14 amino acids. The germline gives CDR1 SGHTS, CDR2 YDEGEE. Losses at the gene ends were 4 bases for V and 5 bases for J; bases not matched to a gene: 5.

V gene TRBV7-8 combines with J gene TRBJ2-1, with D maybe TRBD2 (6 bases). This CDR3 spans 15 amino acids. V lost 1 base to trimming and J lost 3 bases, with 10 bases between them. CDR1 and CDR2 from the germline V gene are SGHVS and FQNEAQ. In DNA form, the CDR3 reads TGTGCCAGCAGCTTAGTTCGGACTAACTACAATGAGCAGTTCTTC. It is translated as CASSLVRTNYNEQFF.

This clone was detected only once. The chain carries TRBV6-2 or TRBV6-3 and TRBJ1-1; TRBD1 might be the D (5 bases). Germline V gene sequence: CDR1 MNHEY, CDR2 SVGEGT. This CDR3 is built from 14 residues. The V and J ends lost 2 bases and 6 bases respectively, with 13 bases between them. CDR3 in amino acids: CASSYGHPLPEAFF. CDR3 bases: TGTGCCAGCAGTTACGGACATCCCCTACCTGAAGCTTTCTTT.

The chain is built from TRBV29-1 and TRBJ2-7; TRBD1 agrees at 7 bases. CDR1 is SQVTM and CDR2 is ANQGSEA in the germline V gene. The CDR3 is 14 amino acids. The J segment lost 3 bases and the V segment lost 6 bases, leaving 11 bases of the junction unmatched. CDR3 sequence: CSVNTGTANYEQYF. CDR3 DNA: TGCAGCGTGAATACCGGGACAGCGAACTACGAGCAGTACTTC.

The chain joins TRBV6-2 or TRBV6-3 to TRBJ2-7, with 9 bases lining up with TRBD1. The V gene's germline CDR1 is MNHEY and CDR2 SVGEGT. The CDR3 is made up of 15 amino acids. Trimming took 6 bases from V and 7 from J; bases not matched to a gene: 13. The DNA for the CDR3 is TGTGCCAGCAGCCCTCAAACAGGGGGCCCTTTTGAGCAGTACTTC. Amino acid sequence: CASSPQTGGPFEQYF.

This rearrangement joins TRBV18 to TRBJ2-5, with TRBD1 matching 7 bases. The CDR3 totals 14 residues. Germline CDR1 KGHSH, CDR2 LQKENI. The ends lost 1 base at V and 5 bases at J; junction bases unmatched: 4. This CDR3 is CASSPQTGPETQYF. In DNA form, the CDR3 reads TGTGCCAGCTCACCACAGACAGGGCCGGAGACCCAGTACTTC.

The V gene is TRBV3-1 (or the pseudogene TRBV3-2), the J gene TRBJ2-7; D not resolved. Trimming removed 0 bases at V and 1 base at J, with 4 bases between. The CDR3 contains 13 residues. CDR1 and CDR2 from the germline V gene are LGHDT and YNNKEL (reference sequence). This CDR3 reads CASSQELSYEQYF. DNA of the CDR3: TGTGCCAGCAGCCAAGAACTATCCTACGAGCAGTACTTC.